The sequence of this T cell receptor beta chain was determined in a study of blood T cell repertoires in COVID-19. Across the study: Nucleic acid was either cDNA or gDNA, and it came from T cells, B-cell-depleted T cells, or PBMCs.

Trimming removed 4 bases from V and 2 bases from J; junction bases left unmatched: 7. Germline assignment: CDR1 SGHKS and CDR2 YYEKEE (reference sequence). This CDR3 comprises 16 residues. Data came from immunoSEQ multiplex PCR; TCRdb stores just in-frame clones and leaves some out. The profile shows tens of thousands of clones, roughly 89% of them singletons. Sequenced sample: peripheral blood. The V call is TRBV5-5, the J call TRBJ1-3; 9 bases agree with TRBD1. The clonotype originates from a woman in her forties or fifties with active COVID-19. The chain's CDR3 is CASSDYRGRTGNTIYF. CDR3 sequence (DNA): TGTGCCAGCAGCGACTACAGGGGGCGCACTGGAAACACCATATATTTT.